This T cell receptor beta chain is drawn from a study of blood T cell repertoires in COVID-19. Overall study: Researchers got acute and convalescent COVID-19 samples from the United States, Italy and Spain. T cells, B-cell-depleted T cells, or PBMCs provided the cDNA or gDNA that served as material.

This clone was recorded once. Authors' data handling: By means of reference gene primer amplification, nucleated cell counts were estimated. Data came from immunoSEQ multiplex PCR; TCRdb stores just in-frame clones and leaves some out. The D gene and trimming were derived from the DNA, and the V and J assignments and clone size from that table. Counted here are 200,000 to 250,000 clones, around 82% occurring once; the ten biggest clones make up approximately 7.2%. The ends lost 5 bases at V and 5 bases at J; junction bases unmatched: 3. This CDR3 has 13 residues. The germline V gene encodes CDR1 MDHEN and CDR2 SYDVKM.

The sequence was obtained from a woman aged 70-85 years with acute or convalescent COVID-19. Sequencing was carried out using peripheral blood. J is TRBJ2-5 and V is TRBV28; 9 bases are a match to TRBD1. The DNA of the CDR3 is TGTGCCAGCAGTCGACAGGGGGGGGAGACCCAGTACTTC. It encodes CASSRQGGETQYF.